This TCR beta chain appears in the sequencing data of a study of molecular identifiers for immune sequencing clone quantification. Study information: Replicates split RNA from approximately 22,000 or 94,000 naive CD8 cells five ways, and the researchers sequenced four portions.

TCR libraries were built in bulk with a published protocol and specific TCR primers. TCRdb reprocessed the PCR reads with MiXCR, giving one entry per CDR3 protein. The data show about 640,000 distinct CDR3 sequences, 15% to 20% seen once. Study-wide results and limits: It was shown that clones above 20 RNA copies held over 98% of effector molecules, but under 1% in naive cells.

Sorted naive CD8 T cells were those defined as CD8+CD4-CCR7+CD45RA+. For this clonotype: Its antigen remains unidentified.

The CDR3 runs 13 residues. The J segment lost 5 bases and the V segment lost 3 bases, leaving 6 bases of the junction unmatched. Germline CDR1 reads GTSNPN; CDR2 reads SVGIG (reference sequence). The sequence came from a human donor in good health. Some libraries in this study had Jurkat cell RNA spiked in. The chain is built from TRBV30 and TRBJ2-7; 8 bases line up with TRBD2. The source material was naive CD8+ T cells from blood, with Jurkat cell RNA spiked in. Described subset: FACS-sorted CD8+CD4-CCR7+CD45RA+ naive T cells. CDR3 sequence: CAWRGLGVDEQYF. In DNA form, the CDR3 reads TGTGCCTGGAGGGGACTAGGCGTTGACGAGCAGTACTTC. Full variable domain (missing parts from reference TRBV30 and TRBJ2-7): SQTIHQWPATLVQPVGSPLSLECTVEGTSNPNLYWYRQAAGRGLQLLFYSVGIGQISSEVPQNLSASRPQDRQFILSSKKLLLSDSGFYLCAWRGLGVDEQYFGPGTRLTVT.